The 6 T cell receptor beta chains below come from one sample, sequenced in a study of T cell changes during pregnancy in multiple sclerosis. Some clones are missing from TCRdb's copy, which holds only in-frame ones; the method was immunoSEQ multiplex PCR. The table lists 50,000 to 75,000 clones, about 94% of them singletons, with about 2.6% in the top ten. Sequenced material: CD8+ T cells from peripheral blood mononuclear cells, taken in the third trimester of pregnancy. Every receptor here comes from a female donor with multiple sclerosis, enrolled in a pregnancy study.

DNA for the CDR3: TGTGCCTGGAGTCCCTCCCCCCGGGACACCCACTCTTGGGGAACCTATGGCTACACCTTC. Protein product: CAWSPSPRDTHSWGTYGYTF. The chain joins TRBV30 to TRBJ1-2, with D possibly TRBD1 on 6 matching bases. CDR3 length: 20 amino acids. Trimming pared 2 bases from V and 4 bases from J, leaving 32 bases between. Germline CDR1 reads GTSNPN; CDR2 reads SVGIG (reference sequence).

The gene calls are TRBV19 and TRBJ2-7; unclear D gene. The CDR3 totals 14 residues. Trimming left V 3 bases short and J 1 base short, with 10 bases between. Germline values: CDR1 LNHDA, CDR2 SQIVND (reference sequence). The CDR3 DNA is TGTGCCAGTAGTATTGCCTACGGGTCCTACGAGCAGTACTTC. Translated: CASSIAYGSYEQYF.

This chain connects TRBV4-1 to TRBJ2-5; 8 bases are shared with TRBD1. The last part of the DNA fits TRBJ2-7 better; the J call may be wrong. Looked up from germline, CDR1 is MGHRA and CDR2 is YSYEKL. The CDR3 has 15 residues. In DNA form, the CDR3 reads TGCGCCAGCAGGGTCGGACAGGGCGGCTCCTACGAGCAGTACTTC. Translating it yields CASRVGQGGSYEQYF.

The V call is TRBV5-4, the J call TRBJ2-7, with a tentative D call TRBD2 (6 bases). There are 14 residues in the CDR3. V was clipped by 0 bases and J by 1 base, with 8 bases between them. CDR1 SGHNT and CDR2 YYREEE come from the germline V gene (reference sequence). The CDR3 protein is CASSLGRGSYEQYF. The CDR3 coding sequence is TGTGCCAGCAGCTTGGGGCGGGGATCCTACGAGCAGTACTTC.

In nucleotides, the CDR3 is TGTGCCAGCAGTGTTCGGTTGCCTCAGCGGGCTTTCTTT. Amino acid sequence: CASSVRLPQRAFF. The chain has TRBV2 and TRBJ1-1; D gene ambiguous. The ends were cut back, 4 bases at V and 11 bases at J, with 17 bases in the middle. Germline V gene lookup returns CDR1 SNHLY and CDR2 FYNNEI. This CDR3 is 13 amino acids long.

This chain links TRBV18 with TRBJ2-2, with 14 bases aligning to TRBD2. Germline CDR1 and CDR2: KGHSH and LQKENI. V lost 3 bases and J lost 5; bases outside the gene matches: 5. CDR3 length: 17 amino acids. CDR3 amino acids: CASSPEGLAGVTGELFF. In nucleotides, the CDR3 is TGTGCCAGCTCACCGGAGGGACTAGCGGGAGTTACCGGGGAGCTGTTTTTT.